Included here is one T cell receptor beta chain sequence, with context. Its antigen is as yet unknown. The CDR3 contains 15 residues. The germline gives CDR1 LGHNA, CDR2 YNFKEQ. V was cut by 4 bases and J by 2 bases, with 15 bases left in between. A multiplex PCR was run with 60 Vbeta primers and 13 Jbeta primers. TCRdb's copy holds only in-frame clones and misses some; the assay was immunoSEQ multiplex PCR. Here the sample spans 150,000 to 200,000 clones, around 84% being singletons. The sample belongs to a study of cytomegalovirus exposure and HLA in healthy donors. Whole-study results and caveats: Cytomegalovirus association was listed for approximately 160 TCR beta chains. Clonal expansion, a later analysis showed, was greater in HLA-associated TCR beta chains than in equally common others. In a later analysis, a missense DCLRE1C variant was linked to TCR beta V- and J-gene trimming.

This clonotype was obtained from a man aged 18 to 30 in good health and CMV-seropositive. V is TRBV4-2 and J is TRBJ2-7, with a tentative D call TRBD2 (6 bases). Sequencing was done on a sample of PBMCs. CDR3 DNA: TGTGCCAGCAGCCGCTCCGGGACTCTGACCTACGAGCAGTACTTC. Its protein product is CASSRSGTLTYEQYF.